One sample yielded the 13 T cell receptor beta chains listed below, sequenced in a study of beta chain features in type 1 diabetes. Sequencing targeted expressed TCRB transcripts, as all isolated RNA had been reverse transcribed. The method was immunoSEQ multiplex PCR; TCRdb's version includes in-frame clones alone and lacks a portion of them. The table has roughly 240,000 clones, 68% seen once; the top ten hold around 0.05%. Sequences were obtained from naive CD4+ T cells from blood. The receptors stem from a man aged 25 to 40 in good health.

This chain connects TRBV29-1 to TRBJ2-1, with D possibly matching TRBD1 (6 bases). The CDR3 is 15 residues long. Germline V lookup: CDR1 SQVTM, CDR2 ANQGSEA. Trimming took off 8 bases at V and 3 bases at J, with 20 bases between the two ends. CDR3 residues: CSTNPQGMIYNEQFF. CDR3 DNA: TGCAGCACAAACCCACAGGGAATGATCTACAATGAGCAGTTCTTC.

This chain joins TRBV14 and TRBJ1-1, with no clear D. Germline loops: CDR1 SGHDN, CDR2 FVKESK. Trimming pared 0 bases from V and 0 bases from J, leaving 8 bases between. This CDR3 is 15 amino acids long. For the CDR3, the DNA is TGTGCCAGCAGCCAAGATGGCAACCTGAACACTGAAGCTTTCTTT. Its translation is CASSQDGNLNTEAFF.

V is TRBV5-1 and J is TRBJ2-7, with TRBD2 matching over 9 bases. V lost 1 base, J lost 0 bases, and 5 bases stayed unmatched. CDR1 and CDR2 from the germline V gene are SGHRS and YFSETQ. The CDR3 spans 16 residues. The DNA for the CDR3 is TGCGCCAGCAGCTTGAGTAGCGGGAGTAGCTCCTACGAGCAGTACTTC. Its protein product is CASSLSSGSSSYEQYF. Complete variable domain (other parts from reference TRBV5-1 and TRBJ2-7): KAGVTQTPRYLIKTRGQQVTLSCSPISGHRSVSWYQQTPGQGLQFLFEYFSETQRNKGNFPGRFSGRQFSNSRSEMNVSTLELGDSALYLCASSLSSGSSSYEQYFGPGTRLTVT.

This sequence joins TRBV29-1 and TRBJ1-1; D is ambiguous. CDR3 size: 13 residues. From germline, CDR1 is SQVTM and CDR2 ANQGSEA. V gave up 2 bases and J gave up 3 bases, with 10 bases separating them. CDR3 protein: CSVESGLYTEAFF. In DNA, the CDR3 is TGCAGCGTTGAAAGTGGACTGTACACTGAAGCTTTCTTT.

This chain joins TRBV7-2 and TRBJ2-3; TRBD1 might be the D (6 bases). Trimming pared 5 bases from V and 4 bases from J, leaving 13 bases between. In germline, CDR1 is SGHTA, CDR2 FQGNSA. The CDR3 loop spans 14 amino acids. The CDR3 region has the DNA TGTGCCAGCAGCACCTGGGGGCCCCCAGATACGCAGTATTTT. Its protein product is CASSTWGPPDTQYF.

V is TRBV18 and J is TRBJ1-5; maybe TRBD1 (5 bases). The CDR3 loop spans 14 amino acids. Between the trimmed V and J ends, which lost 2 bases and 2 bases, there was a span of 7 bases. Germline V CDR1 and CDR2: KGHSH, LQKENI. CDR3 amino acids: CASSPGAGNQPQHF. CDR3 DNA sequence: TGTGCCAGCTCACCAGGGGCTGGCAATCAGCCCCAGCATTTT.

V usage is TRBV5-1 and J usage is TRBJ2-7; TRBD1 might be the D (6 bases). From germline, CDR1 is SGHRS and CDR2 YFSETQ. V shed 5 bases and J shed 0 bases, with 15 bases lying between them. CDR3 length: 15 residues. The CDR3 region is CASRTGLQGSYEQYF. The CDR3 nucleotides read TGCGCCAGCAGAACAGGGCTCCAGGGCTCCTACGAGCAGTACTTC.

DNA of the CDR3: TGTGCCAGCAGTGGGGGGACAATCTCCTACGAGCAGTACTTC. Translated, it gives CASSGGTISYEQYF. The chain joins TRBV25-1 to TRBJ2-7; TRBD1 might be the D (6 bases). The V end was cut by 4 bases, the J end by 0 bases, with 10 bases between. The CDR3 sequence is 14 residues long. From germline, CDR1 is MGHDK and CDR2 SYGVNS.

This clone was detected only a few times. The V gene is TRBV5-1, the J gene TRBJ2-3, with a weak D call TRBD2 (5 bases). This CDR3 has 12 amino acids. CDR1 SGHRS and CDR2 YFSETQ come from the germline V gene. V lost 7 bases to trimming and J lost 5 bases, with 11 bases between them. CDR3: CASRGTGDTQYF. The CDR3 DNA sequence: TGCGCCAGCCGGGGTACTGGAGATACGCAGTATTTT.

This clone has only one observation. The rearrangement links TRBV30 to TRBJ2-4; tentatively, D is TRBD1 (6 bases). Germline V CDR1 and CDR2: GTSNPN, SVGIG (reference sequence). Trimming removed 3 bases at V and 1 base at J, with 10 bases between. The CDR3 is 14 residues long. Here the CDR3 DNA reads TGTGCCTGGAGGGGGGCGGTTGCCAAAAACATTCAGTACTTC. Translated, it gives CAWRGAVAKNIQYF.

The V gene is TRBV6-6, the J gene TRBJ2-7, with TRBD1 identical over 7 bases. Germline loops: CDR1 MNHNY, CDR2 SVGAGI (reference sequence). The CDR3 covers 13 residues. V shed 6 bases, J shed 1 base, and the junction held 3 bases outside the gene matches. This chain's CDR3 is CASSPTGSYEQYF. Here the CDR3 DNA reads TGTGCCAGCAGCCCGACAGGGTCCTACGAGCAGTACTTC.

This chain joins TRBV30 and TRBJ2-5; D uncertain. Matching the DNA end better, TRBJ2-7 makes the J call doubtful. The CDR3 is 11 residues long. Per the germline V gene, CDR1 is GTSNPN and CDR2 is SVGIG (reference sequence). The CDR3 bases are TGTGCCTGGAGTGCCGTCTACGAGCAGTACTTC. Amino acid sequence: CAWSAVYEQYF.

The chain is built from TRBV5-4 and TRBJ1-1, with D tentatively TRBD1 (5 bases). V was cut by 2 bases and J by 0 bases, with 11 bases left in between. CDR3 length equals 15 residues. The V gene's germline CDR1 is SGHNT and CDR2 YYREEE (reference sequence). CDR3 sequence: CASSFRDSLNTEAFF. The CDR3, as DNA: TGTGCCAGCAGCTTCAGGGATTCCCTGAACACTGAAGCTTTCTTT.